This T cell receptor beta chain stems from a study of T-cell reconstitution after alpha-beta-depleted transplantation in children. A library of TCRbeta sequences, prepared with unique molecular identifiers, was generated. TCRdb reanalysed the PCR reads using MiXCR and keeps one entry per CDR3 protein. The profile shows 380,000 or so distinct CDR3 sequences, approximately 12% of them singletons. The ends lost 8 bases at V and 4 bases at J; junction bases unmatched: 9. Looked up from germline, CDR1 is SGHRS and CDR2 is YFSETQ. The CDR3 length is 13 residues. In its sample, this clonotype was seen many times.

The source of this sequence is a human donor who donated a stem cell graft to a child with Fanconi anemia. The V and J genes are TRBV5-1 and TRBJ2-7, with TRBD1 matching 7 bases. The input for sequencing was PBMCs, taken from the stem cell graft. The CDR3 reads CASRRDRSYEQYF. CDR3 DNA: TGCGCCAGTCGCCGGGACAGATCTTACGAGCAGTACTTC. Using reference TRBV5-1 and TRBJ2-7 for the parts outside the CDR3, the full variable domain is KAGVTQTPRYLIKTRGQQVTLSCSPISGHRSVSWYQQTPGQGLQFLFEYFSETQRNKGNFPGRFSGRQFSNSRSEMNVSTLELGDSALYLCASRRDRSYEQYFGPGTRLTVT.